This T cell receptor beta chain was identified in a study of human T cells and chemical hapten exposure. Regarding time point: pre-sensitization, week 0. Treatment here: therapeutic diphenylcyclopropenone sensitization with weekly scalp DPC. Using its own MiXCR run on the RACE reads, TCRdb lists one record per CDR3 protein. This repertoire shows some 300,000 distinct CDR3 sequences, roughly 6% found once; its top ten account for over 6.5%. V lost 2 bases and J lost 10, with 20 bases in between. Per germline, CDR1 MNHEY and CDR2 SVGAGI. The CDR3 extends over 15 amino acids. This receptor was taken from a woman aged 18-29 years with alopecia areata. Some clones in this sample may be carry-over from other donors' samples. The sequenced sample was whole blood, obtained in connection with sensitization to the hapten diphenylcyclopropenone (DPC). The rearrangement links TRBV6-5 to TRBJ1-1; maybe TRBD1 (6 bases). CDR3 protein: CASSYMGYRESLAFF. DNA of the CDR3: TGTGCCAGCAGTTACATGGGATACAGGGAATCATTAGCTTTCTTT.